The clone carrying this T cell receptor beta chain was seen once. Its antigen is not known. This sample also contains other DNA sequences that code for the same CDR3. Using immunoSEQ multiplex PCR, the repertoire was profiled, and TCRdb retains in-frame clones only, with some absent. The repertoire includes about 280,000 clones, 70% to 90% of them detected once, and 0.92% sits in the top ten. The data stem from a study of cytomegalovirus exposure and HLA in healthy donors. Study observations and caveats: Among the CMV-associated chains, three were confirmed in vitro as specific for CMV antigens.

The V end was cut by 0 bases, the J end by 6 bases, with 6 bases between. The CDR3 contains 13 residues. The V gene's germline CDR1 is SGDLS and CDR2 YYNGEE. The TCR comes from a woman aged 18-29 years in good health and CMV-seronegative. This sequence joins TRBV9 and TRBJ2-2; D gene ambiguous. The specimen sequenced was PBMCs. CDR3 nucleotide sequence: TGTGCCAGCAGCGTAGTGAGCGCCGGGGAGCTGTTTTTT. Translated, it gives CASSVVSAGELFF. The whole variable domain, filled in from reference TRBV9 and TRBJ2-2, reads DSGVTQTPKHLITATGQRVTLRCSPRSGDLSVYWYQQSLDQGLQFLIQYYNGEERAKGNILERFSAQQFPDLHSELNLSSLELGDSALYFCASSVVSAGELFFGEGSRLTVL.